Listed here is a single T cell receptor beta chain. Its antigen is still unknown. The use of genomic DNA as template underpinned the TCR beta VDJ and CDR3 profiling. TCRdb reprocessed the reads with MiXCR, giving one entry per CDR3 protein. The table has roughly 180,000 distinct CDR3 sequences, 64% seen once. The germline CDR1 and CDR2 sequences are SEHNR and FQNEAQ (reference sequence). V lost 3 bases, J lost 2 bases, and 5 bases lay in between. This CDR3 comprises 12 residues. These data belong to a study of CD8+CD57+ T cells in acquired aplastic anemia. The overall study: An average of about 3.4 ug of DNA was obtained from sorted CD4+ and CD8+ cells. Study-wide points: Shared by patients and controls, around 27 CD8+ CDR3s were abundant in patients. CD8+ Simpson's diversity showed no significant patient-control difference.

V usage is TRBV7-9 and J usage is TRBJ2-7, with D unclear. This receptor was obtained from a human donor with severe aplastic anemia or a healthy control (not recorded which). Sequenced: sorted CD4+, CD8+, or CD8+CD57+ T cells (not recorded which) from PBMCs. The CDR3 region has the DNA TGTGCCAGCAGCTTCCAGACCTACGAGCAGTACTTC. Its translation: CASSFQTYEQYF.